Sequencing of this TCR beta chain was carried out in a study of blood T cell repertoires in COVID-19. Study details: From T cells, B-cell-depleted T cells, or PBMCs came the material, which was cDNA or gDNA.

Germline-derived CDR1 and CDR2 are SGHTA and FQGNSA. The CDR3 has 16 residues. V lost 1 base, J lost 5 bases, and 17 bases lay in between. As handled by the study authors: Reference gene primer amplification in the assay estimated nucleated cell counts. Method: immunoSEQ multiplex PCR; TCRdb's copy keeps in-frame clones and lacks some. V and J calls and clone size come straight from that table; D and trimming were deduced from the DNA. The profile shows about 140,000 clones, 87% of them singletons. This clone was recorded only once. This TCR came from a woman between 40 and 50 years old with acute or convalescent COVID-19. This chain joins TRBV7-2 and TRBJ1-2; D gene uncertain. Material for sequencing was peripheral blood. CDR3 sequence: CASSLDPQTVWYGYTF. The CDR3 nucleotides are TGTGCCAGCAGCTTAGACCCCCAAACGGTATGGTATGGCTACACCTTC.